This T cell receptor (beta chain) was obtained from a study of blood T cell repertoires in COVID-19. Background on the study: PBMCs, B-cell-depleted T cells, or T cells provided the cDNA or gDNA that made up the material.

In the authors' methods: Estimation of nucleated cell counts was performed using reference gene primer amplification. Data came from immunoSEQ multiplex PCR; TCRdb stores just in-frame clones and leaves some out. V and J calls and clone size are those listed in that table; D and trimming were worked out from the DNA. The sample lists some 69,000 clones; roughly 84% were seen once. V lost 1 base to trimming and J lost 0 bases, with 10 bases between them. Germline CDR1 is SGHTA and CDR2 is FQGNSA. The CDR3 has 15 residues. This TCR came from a man at least 80 years old with active or convalescent COVID-19. Sequenced material: peripheral blood. V is TRBV7-2 and J is TRBJ2-7; D unclear. CDR3 DNA sequence: TGTGCCAGCAGCTTAGTTGCGGCTCCCTCCTACGAGCAGTACTTC. This encodes CASSLVAAPSYEQYF.